This TCR beta chain emerged from a study of blood T cell repertoires in COVID-19. V dropped 5 bases and J dropped 4; count of bases not matched to a gene: 7. The CDR3 is 15 amino acids. Germline lookup yields CDR1 MNHEY and CDR2 SVGAGI. Profiled with immunoSEQ multiplex PCR; TCRdb holds only in-frame clones, not every one. The sample records approximately 200,000 clones, 88% being singletons. Sequencing input: peripheral blood. V is TRBV6-5 and J is TRBJ2-7, with TRBD2 identical over 11 bases. The origin of this receptor is a man aged 65 to 85 with acute or convalescent COVID-19. CDR3 amino acids: CASSKPGTSGYEQYF. CDR3 bases: TGTGCCAGCAGTAAACCCGGGACTAGCGGATACGAGCAGTACTTC.